This T cell receptor (beta chain) was sequenced in a study of blood T cell repertoires in COVID-19. On the study more broadly: Sites across the United States, Italy and Spain contributed samples from acute and convalescent COVID-19.

TCRdb's table, derived via immunoSEQ multiplex PCR, lists solely in-frame clones and lacks some. The sample records around 200,000 clones, less than 90% being singletons. With 0 bases removed from V and 5 bases from J, the gap between germline ends came to 19 bases. CDR1 and CDR2 from the germline V gene are SGHDN and FVKESK. CDR3 length equals 18 residues. The J gene is TRBJ1-4, the V gene TRBV14; unclear D gene. This clonotype was sampled from a woman aged 70-85 years with COVID-19, enrolled during active disease. Sample: peripheral blood. The CDR3 sequence is CASSQEGPGIYLNEKLFF. CDR3 sequence (DNA): TGTGCCAGCAGCCAAGAAGGCCCGGGGATCTATCTAAATGAAAAACTGTTTTTT.